This entry lists 6 T cell receptor beta chains sequenced from one sample in a study of blood T cell repertoires in COVID-19. The repertoire was sequenced with immunoSEQ multiplex PCR; TCRdb's copy has only in-frame clones and lacks some. Of about 380,000 clones in the sample, roughly 85% were seen once. The specimen was peripheral blood. The receptors were gathered from a young woman with acute or convalescent COVID-19.

V usage is TRBV13 and J usage is TRBJ2-1; the D gene is possibly TRBD2 (6 bases). V lost 2 bases, J lost 0 bases, and 17 bases lay in between. Germline V gene sequence: CDR1 PRHDT, CDR2 FYEKMQ (reference sequence). CDR3 length: 18 residues. CDR3 protein: CASSLYWERGNSYNEQFF. Written as DNA, the CDR3 is TGTGCCAGCAGCTTATATTGGGAGCGCGGGAACTCCTACAATGAGCAGTTCTTC.

This chain connects TRBV7-2 to TRBJ2-7; D is undetermined. Trimming pared 1 base from V and 2 bases from J, leaving 6 bases between. The CDR3 extends over 13 amino acids. Per the germline V gene, CDR1 is SGHTA and CDR2 is FQGNSA. The chain's CDR3 is CASSLGTAYEQYF. Here the CDR3 DNA reads TGTGCCAGCAGCTTAGGAACTGCCTACGAGCAGTACTTC.

The chain employs TRBV27 and TRBJ1-1, with a possible D match to TRBD1 (5 bases). V was clipped by 3 bases and J by 3 bases, with 14 bases between them. Germline V lookup: CDR1 MNHEY, CDR2 SMNVEV (reference sequence). This CDR3 is 15 amino acids long. CDR3 nucleotide sequence: TGTGCCAGCAGTTTTGAGGGGAGGGTGGACACTGAAGCTTTCTTT. Encoded protein: CASSFEGRVDTEAFF.

CDR3 protein: CASSTTDSGELFF. The CDR3 coding sequence is TGTGCCAGCAGTACGACAGATTCCGGGGAGCTGTTTTTT. The rearrangement joins TRBV27 to TRBJ2-2; maybe TRBD1 (5 bases). This CDR3 region has 13 residues. Trimming pared 5 bases from V and 6 bases from J, leaving 10 bases between. Germline CDR1 reads MNHEY; CDR2 reads SMNVEV (reference sequence).

The chain has TRBV28 and TRBJ1-6; TRBD1 matches at 7 bases. CDR3 length equals 16 residues. Germline assignment: CDR1 MDHEN and CDR2 SYDVKM. V lost 7 bases to trimming and J lost 9 bases; unmatched junction nucleotides: 15. The CDR3 DNA follows: TGTGCCAGCAACCTTTACCCGGGACAGAGGATTTCACCCCTCCACTTT. It is translated as CASNLYPGQRISPLHF.

The chain links TRBV11-2 to TRBJ2-3; 10 bases map to TRBD2. Trimming removed 6 bases from V and 4 bases from J; junction bases left unmatched: 10. The CDR3 sequence is 16 residues long. Germline values: CDR1 SGHAT, CDR2 FQNNGV. In DNA, the CDR3 is TGTGCCAGCAGTTACCCTCCGGGACTAGCGTCAGATACGCAGTATTTT. Translated: CASSYPPGLASDTQYF.